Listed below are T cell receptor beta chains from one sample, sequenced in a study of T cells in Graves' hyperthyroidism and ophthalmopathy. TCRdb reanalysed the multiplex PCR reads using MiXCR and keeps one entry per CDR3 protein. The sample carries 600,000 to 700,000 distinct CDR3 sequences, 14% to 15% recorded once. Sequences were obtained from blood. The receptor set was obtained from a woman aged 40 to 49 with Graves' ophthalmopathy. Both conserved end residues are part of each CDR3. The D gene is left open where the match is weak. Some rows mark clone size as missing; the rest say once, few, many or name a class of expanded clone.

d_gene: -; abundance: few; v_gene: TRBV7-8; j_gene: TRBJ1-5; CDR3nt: TGTGCCAGCAGCCTAGAGGGGGGGATGGTAAACAATCAGCCCCAGCATTTT; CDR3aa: CASSLEGGMVNNQPQHF
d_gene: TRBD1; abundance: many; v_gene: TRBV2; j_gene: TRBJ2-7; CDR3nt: TGTGCCAGCAGTGGGACAGGGTCGGGGGAGCAGTACTTC; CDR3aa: CASSGTGSGEQYF
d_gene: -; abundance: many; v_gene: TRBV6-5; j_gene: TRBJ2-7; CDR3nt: TGTGCCAGCAGTCCAAACCCAAACGACAGGATCGGCGCCTACGAGCAGTACTTC; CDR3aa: CASSPNPNDRIGAYEQYF
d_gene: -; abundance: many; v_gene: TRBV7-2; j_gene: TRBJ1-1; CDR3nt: TGTGCCAGCAGCTTAGTTGGGGCTGTGAACACTGAAGCTTTCTTT; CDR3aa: CASSLVGAVNTEAFF
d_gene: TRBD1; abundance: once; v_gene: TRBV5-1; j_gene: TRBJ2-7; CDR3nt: TGCGCCAGCGGCCCCGGGACAGGTAGCTCCTACGAGCAGTACTTC; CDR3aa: CASGPGTGSSYEQYF
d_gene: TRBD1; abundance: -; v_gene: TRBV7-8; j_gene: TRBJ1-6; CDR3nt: TGTGCCAGCAGCTTAGAGAACAGGGGTTCACCCCTCCACTTT; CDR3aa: CASSLENRGSPLHF
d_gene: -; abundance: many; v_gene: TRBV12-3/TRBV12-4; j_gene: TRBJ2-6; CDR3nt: TGTGCCAGCGCGCAGAGCACAATTAACGTCCTGACTTTC; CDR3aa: CASAQSTINVLTF
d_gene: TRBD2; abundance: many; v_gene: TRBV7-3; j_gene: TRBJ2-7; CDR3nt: TGTGCCAGCAGCTTCAAGTTCGGTCTAGCGGGAGATATCTTCTACGAGCAGTACTTC; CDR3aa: CASSFKFGLAGDIFYEQYF
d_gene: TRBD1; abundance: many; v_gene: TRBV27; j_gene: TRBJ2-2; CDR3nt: TGTGCCAGCAGTTTGATTTTCGGACAGGCCGGGGAGCTGTTTTTT; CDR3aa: CASSLIFGQAGELFF
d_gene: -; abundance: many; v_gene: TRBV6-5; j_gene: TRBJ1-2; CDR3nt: TGTGCCAGCAGTTATTCTACAGGAGTTAACTATGGCTACACCTTC; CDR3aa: CASSYSTGVNYGYTF
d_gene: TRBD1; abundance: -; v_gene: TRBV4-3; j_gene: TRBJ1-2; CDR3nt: TGCGCCAGCAGCGGAGGCACAGGGGGCGACTATGGCTACACCTTC; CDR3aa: CASSGGTGGDYGYTF
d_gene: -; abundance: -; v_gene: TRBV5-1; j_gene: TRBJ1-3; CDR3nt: TGCGCCAGCAAGCTCATAGGGAAACCCTCTGGAAACACCATATATTTT; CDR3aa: CASKLIGKPSGNTIYF
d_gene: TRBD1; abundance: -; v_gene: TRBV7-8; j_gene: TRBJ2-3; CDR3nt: TGTGCCAGCAGCATGGACAGGGGCACAGATACGCAGTATTTT; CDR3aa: CASSMDRGTDTQYF
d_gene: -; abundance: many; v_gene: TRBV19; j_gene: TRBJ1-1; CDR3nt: TGTGCCAGTAATGGAAGGACGGGGATGAACACTGAAGCTTTCTTT; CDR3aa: CASNGRTGMNTEAFF
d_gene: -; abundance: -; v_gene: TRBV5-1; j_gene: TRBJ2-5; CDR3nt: TGCGCCAGCAGCCTTAGGGGGGCGCGTCGCCAAGAGACCCAGTACTTC; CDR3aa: CASSLRGARRQETQYF
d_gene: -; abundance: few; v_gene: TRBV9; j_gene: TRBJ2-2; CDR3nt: TGTGCCAGCAGCGCCGGATGGACCAACACCGGGGAGCTGTTTTTT; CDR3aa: CASSAGWTNTGELFF
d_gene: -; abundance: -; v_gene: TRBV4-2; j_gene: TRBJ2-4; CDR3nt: TGTGCCAGCAGCCAAGAGGGTCCCCAAGGCATTCAGTACTTC; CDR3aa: CASSQEGPQGIQYF
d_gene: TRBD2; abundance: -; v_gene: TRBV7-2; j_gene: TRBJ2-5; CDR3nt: TGTGCCAGCAGCTTAGTAGCGGGAGTCCAAGAGACCCAGTACTTC; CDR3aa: CASSLVAGVQETQYF
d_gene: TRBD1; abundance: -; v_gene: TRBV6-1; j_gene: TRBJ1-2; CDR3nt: TGTGCCAGTTCTACGATCGGGACAGCAAACTATGGCTACACCTTC; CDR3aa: CASSTIGTANYGYTF
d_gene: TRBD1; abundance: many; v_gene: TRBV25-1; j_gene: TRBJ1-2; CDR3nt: TGTGCCAGCAGTGACCTGACAGGGAACGGCTACACCTTC; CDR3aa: CASSDLTGNGYTF
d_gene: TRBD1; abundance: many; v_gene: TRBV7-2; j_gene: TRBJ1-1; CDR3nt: TGTGCCAGCAGCTTAGTGGGACAGGGCTCTGAAGCTTTCTTT; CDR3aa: CASSLVGQGSEAFF
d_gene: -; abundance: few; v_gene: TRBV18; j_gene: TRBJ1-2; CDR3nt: TGTGCCAGCTCACCACCGGGGGGTGATCGCTACACCTTC; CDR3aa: CASSPPGGDRYTF
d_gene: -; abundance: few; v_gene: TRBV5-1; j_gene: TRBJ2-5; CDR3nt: TGCGCCAGCAGCGAGCCGGGACCGACTCAAGAGACCCAGTACTTC; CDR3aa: CASSEPGPTQETQYF
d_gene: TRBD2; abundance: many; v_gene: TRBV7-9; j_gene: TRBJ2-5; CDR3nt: TGTGCCAGCAGCTTAGGCCGACTAGCGGGAGGAGAGACCCAGTACTTC; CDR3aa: CASSLGRLAGGETQYF
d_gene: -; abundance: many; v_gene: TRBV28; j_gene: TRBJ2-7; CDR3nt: TGTGCCAGCAGTCAGACTAGGAGCTACGAGCAGTACTTC; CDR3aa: CASSQTRSYEQYF
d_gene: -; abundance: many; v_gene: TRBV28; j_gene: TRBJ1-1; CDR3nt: TGTGCCAGGGGGCCTGCCGACACTGAAGCTTTCTTT; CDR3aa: CARGPADTEAFF
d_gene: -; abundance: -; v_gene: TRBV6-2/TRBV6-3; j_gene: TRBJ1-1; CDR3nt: TGTGCCAGCAGTAGGAACAATCCGGGACACAAGAACACTGAAGCTTTCTTT; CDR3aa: CASSRNNPGHKNTEAFF
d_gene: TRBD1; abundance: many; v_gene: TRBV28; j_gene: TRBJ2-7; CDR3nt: TGTGCCAGCAGTAAGGGACAGGGGGACTACGAGCAGTACTTC; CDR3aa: CASSKGQGDYEQYF
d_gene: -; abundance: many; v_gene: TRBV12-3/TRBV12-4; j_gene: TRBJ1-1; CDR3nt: TGTGCCAGCAGTTTGACGTCCCCCACAGGTGAAGCTTTCTTT; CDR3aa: CASSLTSPTGEAFF
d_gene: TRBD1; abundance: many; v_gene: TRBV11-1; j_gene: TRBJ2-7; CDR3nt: TGTGCCAGCAGCACCAACCGGGACAGGGGCTACGAGCAGTACTTC; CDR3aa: CASSTNRDRGYEQYF
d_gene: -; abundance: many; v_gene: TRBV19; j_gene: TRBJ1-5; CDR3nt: TGTGCCAGTAGTCCCCCGGGCCCGCCTCAGCCCCAGCATTTT; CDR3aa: CASSPPGPPQPQHF
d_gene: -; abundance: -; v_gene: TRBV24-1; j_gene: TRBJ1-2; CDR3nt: TGTGCCACCAGTGCCGATGGACAGCTCGGGGGCTACTATGGCTACACCTTC; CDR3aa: CATSADGQLGGYYGYTF